These 8 T cell receptor beta chains came from one sample sequenced in a study of T-cell memory formation after mild COVID-19. TCRdb reprocessed the 5' RACE reads with MiXCR, giving one entry per CDR3 protein. The repertoire has approximately 100,000 distinct CDR3 sequences, over 8.5% of them found once; the top ten carry approximately 40%. Input material: PBMCs or a T cell subset sorted from them (not recorded which). Source of these receptors: a man aged 18 to 35 who had mild COVID-19 (a few samples of this study predate the infection). Cell type and time point are not known.

This clonotype was recorded a few times. The chain couples TRBV7-8 to TRBJ2-7, with D perhaps assigned TRBD1 or TRBD2 (6 bases each). V lost 5 bases, J lost 3 bases, and 20 bases lay in between. From germline, CDR1 is SGHVS and CDR2 FQNEAQ. The CDR3 contains 16 residues. CDR3 in amino acids: CASSAGGLMAHYEQYF. The CDR3 DNA is TGTGCCAGCAGCGCCGGGGGCCTCATGGCCCACTACGAGCAGTACTTC.

This clonotype appeared a few times. The V gene is TRBV6-2 or TRBV6-3, the J gene TRBJ1-6, with 9 positions matching TRBD1. Germline values: CDR1 MNHEY, CDR2 SVGEGT. The length of the CDR3 is 13 residues. J lost 9 bases, V lost 7 bases, and 4 bases had no gene match. The CDR3 DNA is TGTGCCAGCATACAGGGGGCTGCTTCACCCCTCCACTTT. This encodes CASIQGAASPLHF.

Only a few counts were recorded for this clonotype. The chain joins TRBV6-1 to TRBJ2-1; no definite D call. Germline assignment: CDR1 MNHNS and CDR2 SASEGT. The CDR3 covers 12 residues. Trimming removed 4 bases from V and 4 bases from J, with 5 bases in between. In nucleotides, the CDR3 is TGTGCCAGCAGTGCCCTATACAATGAGCAGTTCTTC. This translates into CASSALYNEQFF.

This clonotype was detected only a few times. The V gene is TRBV11-2, the J gene TRBJ2-1, with 13 nucleotides matching TRBD2. Per germline, CDR1 SGHAT and CDR2 FQNNGV. There are 15 residues in the CDR3. The J segment lost 6 bases and the V segment lost 5 bases, leaving 4 bases of the junction unmatched. The CDR3 region has the DNA TGTGCCAGCAGCATCTGGACTAGCGGGGGCAATGAGCAGTTCTTC. It yields the protein CASSIWTSGGNEQFF.

V gene TRBV12-3 or TRBV12-4 combines with J gene TRBJ2-3; no clear D. There are 14 residues in the CDR3. The V and J ends lost 4 bases and 4 bases respectively, with 12 bases between them. The CDR3 coding sequence is TGTGCCAGCAGTTCGGACCGATCGGCAGATACGCAGTATTTT. Translated, it gives CASSSDRSADTQYF.

This clonotype was counted only a few times. CDR3 amino acids: CASSSPGTDTGELFF. The CDR3 bases are TGTGCCAGCAGCTCCCCCGGAACCGACACCGGGGAGCTGTTTTTT. This sequence joins TRBV7-9 and TRBJ2-2; D unresolved. The ends were cut back, 4 bases at V and 3 bases at J, with 12 bases in the middle. The germline gives CDR1 SEHNR, CDR2 FQNEAQ (reference sequence). The CDR3 covers 15 residues.

In its sample, this clonotype was seen a few times. The chain is built from TRBV2 and TRBJ2-1; D might be TRBD2 (5 bases). Germline-derived CDR1 and CDR2 are SNHLY and FYNNEI. V shed 4 bases and J shed 4 bases, with 5 bases lying between them. The CDR3 totals 12 residues. The CDR3 coding sequence is TGTGCCAGCAGTGGAGGGTACAATGAGCAGTTCTTC. Translation: CASSGGYNEQFF.

This clonotype was seen at least ten times. J is TRBJ1-1 and V is TRBV5-1; TRBD1 agrees at 8 bases. The CDR3 is 13 amino acids. CDR1 is SGHRS and CDR2 is YFSETQ in the germline V gene. The trim removed 6 bases at V and 5 bases at J, leaving 6 bases unmatched. Here the CDR3 DNA reads TGCGCCAGCACCAGGACAGGGAGGACTGAAGCTTTCTTT. It encodes CASTRTGRTEAFF.